This TCR beta chain was recorded in a study of blood T cell repertoires in COVID-19. Turning to the study itself: There were acute and convalescent COVID-19 samples, and they came from the United States, Italy and Spain.

This clone turned up a few times. The V and J ends lost 5 bases and 12 bases respectively, with 14 bases between them. The length of the CDR3 is 11 residues. The protocol was immunoSEQ multiplex PCR, while the TCRdb copy is restricted to in-frame clones and leaves out a portion. The repertoire includes 160,000 or so clones, around 80% of them detected once, and about 7% sits in the top ten. The sample consisted of peripheral blood. J is TRBJ2-7 and V is TRBV12-3 or TRBV12-4; no firm D call. The source is a man between 65 and 85 years old with active or convalescent COVID-19. The CDR3 here is CASSTGLRPYF. The CDR3 DNA follows: TGTGCCAGCAGTACCGGTTTGCGGCCGTACTTC.